This T cell receptor (beta chain) was documented in a study of T cell repertoires in cytomegalovirus infection. Findings and caveats of the study: Adding up the frequency of public TCR beta families identified people who carried CMV plus the relevant HLA.

This clonotype was observed a single time. Its target is unknown. In TCRdb, the reads were re-called with MiXCR into one record per CDR3 protein. The table shows 450,000 to 650,000 distinct CDR3 sequences, with just under 40% occurring only once. The clonotype comes from a human donor in good health (CMV status not recorded). Some clones in this sample may be carry-over from other donors' samples. The sequenced sample was cultured PBMCs, obtained from culture after CMV antigen stimulation.

The CDR3 reads CASSPQRAGDYNEQFF. CDR3 in DNA: TGTGCCAGCAGCCCCCAGCGAGCGGGGGACTACAATGAGCAGTTCTTC. This rearrangement joins TRBV5-5 to TRBJ2-1; 8 bases are shared with TRBD2. This CDR3 spans 16 amino acids. Germline assignment: CDR1 SGHKS and CDR2 YYEKEE (reference sequence). The junction had 9 bases not matched to a gene; V was cut back by 4 bases and J by 3 bases.